This TCR beta chain was sequenced in a study of shared clonotypes between healthy human individuals. As to this clone: Its target is unknown.

Clones were sequenced by immunoSEQ multiplex PCR, and TCRdb holds only the in-frame ones, with some missing. The data contain about 2.4 million clones, over 85% of them singletons. Study results and caveats: Incompleteness in sorted-subset sequencing, despite large depth, was shown by rarefaction.

Trimming took 3 bases from V and 7 from J, leaving 15 bases between them. The germline V gene has CDR1 SGHDN and CDR2 FVKESK. This CDR3 is built from 14 residues. Each sample came from a Caucasian adult donor living in Nashville, Tennessee. The specimen sequenced was naive CD4+ T cells from PBMCs. Noted subset: CD45RA+ positively selected. V and J are TRBV14 and TRBJ1-1; D is unresolved. The source is a man between 18 and 35 years old in good health. Some clones in this sample may be carry-over from other donors' samples. The CDR3 DNA reads TGTGCCAGCAGCCAGAATGGGCCCGGTGGTGAAGCTTTCTTT. Its translation is CASSQNGPGGEAFF.